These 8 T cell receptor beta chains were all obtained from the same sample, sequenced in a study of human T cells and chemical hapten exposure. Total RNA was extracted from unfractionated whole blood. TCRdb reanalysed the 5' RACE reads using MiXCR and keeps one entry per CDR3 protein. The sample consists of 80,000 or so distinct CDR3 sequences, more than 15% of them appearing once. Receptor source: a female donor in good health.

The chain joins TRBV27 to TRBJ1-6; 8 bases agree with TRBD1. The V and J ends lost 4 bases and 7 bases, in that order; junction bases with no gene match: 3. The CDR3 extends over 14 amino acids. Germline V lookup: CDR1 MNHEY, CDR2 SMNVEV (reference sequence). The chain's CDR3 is CASSSQGGNSPLHF. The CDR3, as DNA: TGTGCCAGCAGTTCACAGGGGGGGAATTCACCCCTCCACTTT.

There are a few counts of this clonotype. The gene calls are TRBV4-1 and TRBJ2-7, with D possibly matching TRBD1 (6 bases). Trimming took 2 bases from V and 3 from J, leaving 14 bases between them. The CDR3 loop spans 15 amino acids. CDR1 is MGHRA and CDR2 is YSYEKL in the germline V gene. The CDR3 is CASSQIPGTIYEQYF. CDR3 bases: TGCGCCAGCAGCCAAATACCCGGGACAATCTACGAGCAGTACTTC.

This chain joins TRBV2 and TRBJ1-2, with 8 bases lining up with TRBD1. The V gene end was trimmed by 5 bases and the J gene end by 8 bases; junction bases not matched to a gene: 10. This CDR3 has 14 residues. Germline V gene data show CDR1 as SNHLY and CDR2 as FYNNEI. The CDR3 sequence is CASSSQQGAGGYTF. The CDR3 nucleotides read TGTGCCAGCAGTTCCCAGCAGGGGGCTGGAGGCTACACCTTC.

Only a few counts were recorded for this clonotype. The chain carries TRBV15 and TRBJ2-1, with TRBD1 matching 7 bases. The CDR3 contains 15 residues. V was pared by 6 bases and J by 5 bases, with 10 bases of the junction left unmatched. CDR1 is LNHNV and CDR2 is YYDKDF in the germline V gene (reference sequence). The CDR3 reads CATSGWAGGNNEQFF. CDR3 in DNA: TGTGCCACCAGTGGCTGGGCAGGGGGAAACAATGAGCAGTTCTTC.

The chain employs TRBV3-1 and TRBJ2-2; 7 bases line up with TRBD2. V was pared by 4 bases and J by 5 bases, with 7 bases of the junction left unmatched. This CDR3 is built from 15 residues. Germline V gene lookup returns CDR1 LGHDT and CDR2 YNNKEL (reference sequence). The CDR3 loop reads CASSLKGAGTGELFF. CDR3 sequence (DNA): TGTGCCAGCAGCCTAAAAGGAGCGGGAACCGGGGAGCTGTTTTTT.

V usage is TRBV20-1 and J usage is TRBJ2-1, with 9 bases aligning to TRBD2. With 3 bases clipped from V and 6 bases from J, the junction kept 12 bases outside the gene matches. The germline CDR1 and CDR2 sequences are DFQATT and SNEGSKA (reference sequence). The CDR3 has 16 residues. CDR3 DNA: TGCAGTGCTAGGGGCTTAGCGGGGGTGATACCCAATGAGCAGTTCTTC. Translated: CSARGLAGVIPNEQFF.

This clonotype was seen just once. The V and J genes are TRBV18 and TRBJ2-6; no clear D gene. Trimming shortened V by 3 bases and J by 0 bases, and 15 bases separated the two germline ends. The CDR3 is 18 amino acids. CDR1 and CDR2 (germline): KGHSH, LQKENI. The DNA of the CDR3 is TGTGCCAGCTCACCTCTCAACGGCTTCGACTCTGGGGCCAACGTCCTGACTTTC. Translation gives CASSPLNGFDSGANVLTF.

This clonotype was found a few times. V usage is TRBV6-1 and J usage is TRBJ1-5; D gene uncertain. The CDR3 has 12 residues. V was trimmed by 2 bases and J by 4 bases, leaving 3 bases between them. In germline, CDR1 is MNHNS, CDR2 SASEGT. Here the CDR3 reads CASSEWNQPQHF. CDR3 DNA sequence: TGTGCCAGCAGTGAATGGAATCAGCCCCAGCATTTT.